The 3 T cell receptor beta chains given below trace back to one sample, sequenced in a study of blood T cell repertoires in COVID-19 (dated by TCRdb to 2020 to 2022). Library generation was performed with the immunoSEQ multiplex PCR assay. As stored in TCRdb, this immuneACCESS dataset retains in-frame rearrangements with V and J assigned. A fraction of the clones does not appear; measured against another copy, unresolved V genes explain less than half of the discrepancy, and the remainder lacks a known reason. In all, the sample holds under 300,000 clones, and about 81% of those were seen once. Together, the top ten hold roughly 12% of the sample. The sample taken for sequencing was peripheral blood. All receptors derive from a woman aged 60 to 75 with active or convalescent COVID-19.

The genes are TRBV13 and TRBJ2-7; TRBD2 agrees at 15 bases. CDR3 length: 16 amino acids. V gave up 5 bases and J gave up 7 bases; unmatched junction bases: 9. Germline V CDR1 and CDR2: PRHDT, FYEKMQ (reference sequence). As DNA, the CDR3 is TGTGCCAGCAGCCCACCGGGACTAGCGGGGGGCAGAGAGCAGTACTTC. It translates to CASSPPGLAGGREQYF.

The chain combines TRBV29-1 with TRBJ2-3; 8 bases fit TRBD2. V was pared by 7 bases and J by 2 bases, with 8 bases of the junction left unmatched. Germline CDR1 SQVTM, CDR2 ANQGSEA. The CDR3 runs to 14 residues. The CDR3 loop is CSAGGGTPTDTQYF. The CDR3 DNA reads TGCAGCGCCGGGGGGGGCACCCCCACAGATACGCAGTATTTT.

The V call is TRBV4-1, the J call TRBJ2-2; 9 bases are a match to TRBD2. The CDR3 is 18 amino acids. CDR1 is MGHRA and CDR2 is YSYEKL in the germline V gene. The J segment lost 5 bases and the V segment lost 4 bases, leaving 14 bases of the junction unmatched. The CDR3: CASSPYLLGLARTGELFF. The CDR3 nucleotides are TGCGCCAGCAGCCCCTATCTACTCGGACTAGCGAGGACCGGGGAGCTGTTTTTT.